The present TCR beta chain was sequenced within a study of beta chain features in type 1 diabetes. Study-wide results and limits: In type 1 diabetes patients, VDJ junctions had fewer insertions; deletions at these junctions were more frequent.

The germline V gene has CDR1 SGHKS and CDR2 YYEKEE (reference sequence). The V gene lost 2 bases and the J gene lost 5 bases, with 16 bases spanning the gap. CDR3 length: 15 residues. The sequenced template was cDNA made from the entire isolated RNA. Sequencing was performed with immunoSEQ multiplex PCR; in TCRdb, only in-frame clones are kept and a portion is missing. The table has approximately 340,000 clones, roughly 16% seen once. This clone was recorded a few times. What it recognizes is unknown. Input material: naive CD4+ T cells from blood. This TCR came from a woman aged 18-30 years in good health. The chain recombines TRBV5-5 with TRBJ2-5; TRBD2 might be the D (6 bases). The CDR3 region has the DNA TGTGCCAGCAGCTTCGCAACTAGCTGGCGGGAGACCCAGTACTTC. It specifies CASSFATSWRETQYF.